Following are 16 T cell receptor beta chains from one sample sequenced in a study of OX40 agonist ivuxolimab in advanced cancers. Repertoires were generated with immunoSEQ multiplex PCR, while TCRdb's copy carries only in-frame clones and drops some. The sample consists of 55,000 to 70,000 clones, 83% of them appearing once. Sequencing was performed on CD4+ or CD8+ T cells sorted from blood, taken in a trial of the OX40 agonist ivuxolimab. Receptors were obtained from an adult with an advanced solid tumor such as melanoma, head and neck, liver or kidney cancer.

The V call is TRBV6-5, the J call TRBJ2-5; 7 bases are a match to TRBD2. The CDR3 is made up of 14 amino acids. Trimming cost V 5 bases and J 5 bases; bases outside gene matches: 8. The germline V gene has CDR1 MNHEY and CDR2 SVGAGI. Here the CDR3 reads CASSRTRSGETQYF. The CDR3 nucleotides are TGTGCCAGCAGTAGGACTAGATCGGGGGAGACCCAGTACTTC.

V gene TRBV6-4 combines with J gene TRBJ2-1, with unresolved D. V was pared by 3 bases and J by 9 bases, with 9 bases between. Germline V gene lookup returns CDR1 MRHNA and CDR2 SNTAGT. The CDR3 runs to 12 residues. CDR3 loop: CASSETGFEQFF. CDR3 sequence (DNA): TGTGCCAGCAGTGAGACCGGGTTTGAGCAGTTCTTC.

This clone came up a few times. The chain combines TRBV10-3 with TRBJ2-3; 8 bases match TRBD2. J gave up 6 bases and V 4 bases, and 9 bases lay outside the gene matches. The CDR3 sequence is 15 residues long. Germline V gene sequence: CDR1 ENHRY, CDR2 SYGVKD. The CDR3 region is CAISGLASVPDTQYF. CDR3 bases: TGTGCCATCAGTGGACTAGCGAGTGTCCCGGATACGCAGTATTTT.

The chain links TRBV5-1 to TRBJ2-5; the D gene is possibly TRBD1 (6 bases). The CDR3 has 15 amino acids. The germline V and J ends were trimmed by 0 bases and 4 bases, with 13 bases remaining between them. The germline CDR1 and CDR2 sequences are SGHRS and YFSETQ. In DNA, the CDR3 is TGCGCCAGCAGCTTGGCCTTGATAGGGGGAGAGACCCAGTACTTC. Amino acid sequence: CASSLALIGGETQYF.

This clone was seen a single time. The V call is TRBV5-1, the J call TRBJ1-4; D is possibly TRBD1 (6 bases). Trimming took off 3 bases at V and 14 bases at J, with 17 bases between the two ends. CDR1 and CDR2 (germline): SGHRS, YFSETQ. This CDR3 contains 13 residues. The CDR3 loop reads CASSSTGSLGLFF. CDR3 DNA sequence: TGCGCCAGCAGCTCAACAGGGTCCCTAGGGCTGTTTTTT. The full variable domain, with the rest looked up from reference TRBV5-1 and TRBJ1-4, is KAGVTQTPRYLIKTRGQQVTLSCSPISGHRSVSWYQQTPGQGLQFLFEYFSETQRNKGNFPGRFSGRQFSNSRSEMNVSTLELGDSALYLCASSSTGSLGLFFGSGTQLSVL.

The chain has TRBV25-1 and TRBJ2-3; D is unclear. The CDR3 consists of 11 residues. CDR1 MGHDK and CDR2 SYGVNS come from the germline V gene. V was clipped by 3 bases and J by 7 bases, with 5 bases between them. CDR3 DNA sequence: TGTGCCAGCAGTGACCGGTATACGCAGTATTTT. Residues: CASSDRYTQYF.

The CDR3: CASGWGDRYGYTF. Here the CDR3 DNA reads TGTGCCAGCGGCTGGGGGGACCGATATGGCTACACCTTC. This sequence joins TRBV7-9 and TRBJ1-2; possibly TRBD1 for D (5 bases). The CDR3 consists of 13 residues. The germline gives CDR1 SEHNR, CDR2 FQNEAQ (reference sequence). V lost 8 bases to trimming and J lost 5 bases, with 15 bases between them.

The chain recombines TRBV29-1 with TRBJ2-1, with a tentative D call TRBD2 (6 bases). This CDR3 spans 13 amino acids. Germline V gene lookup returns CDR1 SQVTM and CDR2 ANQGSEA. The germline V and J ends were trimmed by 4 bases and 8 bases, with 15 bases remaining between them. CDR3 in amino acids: CSVVPGGGDEQFF. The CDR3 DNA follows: TGCAGCGTTGTTCCTGGAGGAGGGGATGAGCAGTTCTTC.

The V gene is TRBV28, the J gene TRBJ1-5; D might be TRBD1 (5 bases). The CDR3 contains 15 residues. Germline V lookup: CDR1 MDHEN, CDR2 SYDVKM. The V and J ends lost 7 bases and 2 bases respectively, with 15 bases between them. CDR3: CASKPGTSGNQPQHF. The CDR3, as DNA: TGTGCCAGCAAACCCGGGACCTCGGGCAATCAGCCCCAGCATTTT.

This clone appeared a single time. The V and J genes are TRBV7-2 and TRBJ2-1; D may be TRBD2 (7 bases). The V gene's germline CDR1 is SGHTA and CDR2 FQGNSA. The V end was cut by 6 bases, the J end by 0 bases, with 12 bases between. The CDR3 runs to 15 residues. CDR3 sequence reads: CASRLGGLSYNEQFF. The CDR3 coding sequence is TGTGCCAGCAGGTTGGGGGGGCTCTCCTACAATGAGCAGTTCTTC.

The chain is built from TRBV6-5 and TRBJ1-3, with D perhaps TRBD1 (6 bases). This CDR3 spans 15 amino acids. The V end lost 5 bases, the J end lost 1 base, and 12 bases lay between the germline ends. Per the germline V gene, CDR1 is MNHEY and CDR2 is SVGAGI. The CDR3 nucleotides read TGTGCCAGCAGTCGCGAAACAGGGTCTGGAAACACCATATATTTT. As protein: CASSRETGSGNTIYF.

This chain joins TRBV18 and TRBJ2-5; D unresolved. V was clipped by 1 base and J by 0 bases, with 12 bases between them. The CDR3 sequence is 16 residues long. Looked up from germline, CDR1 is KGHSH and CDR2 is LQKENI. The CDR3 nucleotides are TGTGCCAGCTCACCACTCCCGTTTGGCTACCAAGAGACCCAGTACTTC. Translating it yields CASSPLPFGYQETQYF.

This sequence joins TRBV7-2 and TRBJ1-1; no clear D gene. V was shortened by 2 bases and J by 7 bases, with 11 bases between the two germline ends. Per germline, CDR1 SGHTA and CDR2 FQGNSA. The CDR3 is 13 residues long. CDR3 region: CASSLNPKFEAFF. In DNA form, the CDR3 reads TGTGCCAGCAGCTTAAATCCTAAATTTGAAGCTTTCTTT.

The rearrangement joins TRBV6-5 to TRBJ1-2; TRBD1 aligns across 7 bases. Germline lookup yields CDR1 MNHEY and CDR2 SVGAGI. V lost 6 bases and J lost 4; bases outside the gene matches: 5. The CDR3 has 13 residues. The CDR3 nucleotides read TGTGCCAGCAGACCCACAGGGGTCTATGGCTACACCTTC. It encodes CASRPTGVYGYTF.

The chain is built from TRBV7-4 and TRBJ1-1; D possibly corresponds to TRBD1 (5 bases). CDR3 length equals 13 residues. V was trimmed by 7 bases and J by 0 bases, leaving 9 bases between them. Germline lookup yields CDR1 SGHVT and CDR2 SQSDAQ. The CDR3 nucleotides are TGTGCCAGCATGCGGGGCCTGAACACTGAAGCTTTCTTT. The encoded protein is CASMRGLNTEAFF. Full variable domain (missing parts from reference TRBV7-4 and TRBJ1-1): GAGVSQSPRYKVAKRGRDVALRCDSISGHVTLYWYRQTLGQGSEVLTYSQSDAQRDKSGRPSGRFSAERPERSVSTLKIQRTEQGDSAVYLCASMRGLNTEAFFGQGTRLTVV.

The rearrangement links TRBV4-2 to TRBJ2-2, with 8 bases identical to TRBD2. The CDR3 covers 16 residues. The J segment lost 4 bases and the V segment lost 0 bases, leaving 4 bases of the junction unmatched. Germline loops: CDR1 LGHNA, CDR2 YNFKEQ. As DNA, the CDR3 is TGTGCCAGCAGCCAAGAAGGCGCGGGGGGCACCGGGGAGCTGTTTTTT. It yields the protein CASSQEGAGGTGELFF.